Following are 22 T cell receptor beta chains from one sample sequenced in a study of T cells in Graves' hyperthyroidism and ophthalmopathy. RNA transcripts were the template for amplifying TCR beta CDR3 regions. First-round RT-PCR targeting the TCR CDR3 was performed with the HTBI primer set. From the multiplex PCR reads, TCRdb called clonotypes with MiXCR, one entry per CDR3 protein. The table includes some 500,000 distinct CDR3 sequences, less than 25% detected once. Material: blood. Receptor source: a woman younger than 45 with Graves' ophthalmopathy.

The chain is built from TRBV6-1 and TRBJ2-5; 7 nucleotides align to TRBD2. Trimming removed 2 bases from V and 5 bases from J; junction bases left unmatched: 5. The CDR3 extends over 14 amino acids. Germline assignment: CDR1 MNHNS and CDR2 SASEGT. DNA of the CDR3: TGTGCCAGCAGTGAACCCGGGCGGGGGGAGACCCAGTACTTC. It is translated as CASSEPGRGETQYF.

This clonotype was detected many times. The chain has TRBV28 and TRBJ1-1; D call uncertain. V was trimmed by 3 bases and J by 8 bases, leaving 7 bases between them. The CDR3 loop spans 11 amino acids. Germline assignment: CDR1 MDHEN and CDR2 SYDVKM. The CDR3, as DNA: TGTGCCAGCAGTTTGACGGCGGAAGCTTTCTTT. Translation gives CASSLTAEAFF.

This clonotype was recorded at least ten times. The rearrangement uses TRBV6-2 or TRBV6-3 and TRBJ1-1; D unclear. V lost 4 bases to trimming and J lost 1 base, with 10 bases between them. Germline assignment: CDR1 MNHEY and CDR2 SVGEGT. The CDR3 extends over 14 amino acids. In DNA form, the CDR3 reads TGTGCCAGCAGTTCCCCCTATGAGAACACTGAAGCTTTCTTT. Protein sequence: CASSSPYENTEAFF.

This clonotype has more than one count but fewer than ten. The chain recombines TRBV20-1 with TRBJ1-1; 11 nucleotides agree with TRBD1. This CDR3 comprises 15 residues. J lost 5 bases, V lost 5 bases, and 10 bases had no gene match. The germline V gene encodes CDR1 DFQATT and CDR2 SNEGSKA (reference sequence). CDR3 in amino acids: CSAWTGGDSGTEAFF. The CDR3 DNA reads TGCAGTGCTTGGACAGGGGGCGACTCGGGAACTGAAGCTTTCTTT.

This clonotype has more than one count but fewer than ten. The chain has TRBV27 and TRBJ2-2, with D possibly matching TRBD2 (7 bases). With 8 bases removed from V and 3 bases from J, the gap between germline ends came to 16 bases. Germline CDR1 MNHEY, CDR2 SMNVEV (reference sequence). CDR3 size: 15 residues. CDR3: CASEDLGGDTGELFF. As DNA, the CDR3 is TGTGCCAGCGAGGATCTAGGGGGGGACACCGGGGAGCTGTTTTTT.

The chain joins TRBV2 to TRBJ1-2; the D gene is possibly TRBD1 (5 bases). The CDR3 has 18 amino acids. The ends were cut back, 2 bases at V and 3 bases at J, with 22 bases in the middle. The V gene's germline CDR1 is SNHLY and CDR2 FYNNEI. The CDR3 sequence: CASSERRGQGKLDYGYTF. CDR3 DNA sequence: TGTGCCAGCAGTGAAAGGAGGGGTCAAGGAAAGCTTGACTATGGCTACACCTTC.

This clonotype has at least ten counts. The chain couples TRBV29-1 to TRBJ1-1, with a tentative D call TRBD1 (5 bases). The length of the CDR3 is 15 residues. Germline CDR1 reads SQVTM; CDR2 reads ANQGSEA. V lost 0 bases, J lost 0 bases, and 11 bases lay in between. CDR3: CSVEDRLGVNTEAFF. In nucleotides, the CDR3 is TGCAGCGTTGAAGATCGGCTGGGGGTGAACACTGAAGCTTTCTTT. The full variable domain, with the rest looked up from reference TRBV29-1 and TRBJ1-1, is SAVISQKPSRDICQRGTSLTIQCQVDSQVTMMFWYRQQPGQSLTLIATANQGSEATYESGFVIDKFPISRPNLTFSTLTVSNMSPEDSSIYLCSVEDRLGVNTEAFFGQGTRLTVV.

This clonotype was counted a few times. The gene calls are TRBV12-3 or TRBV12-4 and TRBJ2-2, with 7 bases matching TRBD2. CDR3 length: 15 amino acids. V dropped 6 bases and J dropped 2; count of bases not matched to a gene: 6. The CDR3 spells CASSSPSGNTGELFF. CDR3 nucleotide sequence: TGTGCCAGCAGCTCCCCTAGCGGAAACACCGGGGAGCTGTTTTTT.

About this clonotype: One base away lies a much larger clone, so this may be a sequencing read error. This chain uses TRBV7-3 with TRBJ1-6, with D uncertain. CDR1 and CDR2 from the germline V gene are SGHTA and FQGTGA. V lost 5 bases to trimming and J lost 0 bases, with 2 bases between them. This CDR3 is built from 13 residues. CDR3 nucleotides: TGTGCCAGCAGCGTCTCCTATAATTCACCCCTCCACTTT. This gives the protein CASSVSYNSPLHF.

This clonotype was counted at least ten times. The DNA of the CDR3 is TGTGCCAGCTCAGAGGGACTAGCGGGCGACGAGCAGTACTTC. It yields the protein CASSEGLAGDEQYF. V and J are TRBV18 and TRBJ2-7; TRBD2 aligns across 12 bases. Germline trimming cut 5 bases from V and 5 bases from J; bases unmatched to any gene: 4. Germline V CDR1 and CDR2: KGHSH, LQKENI. The CDR3 covers 14 residues.

The DNA for the CDR3 is TGCGCCAGCAGTACTGATGGGACAGGGAACCTGAACACTGAAGCTTTCTTT. Protein product: CASSTDGTGNLNTEAFF. The chain uses TRBV5-1 and TRBJ1-1, with 9 positions matching TRBD1. Germline values: CDR1 SGHRS, CDR2 YFSETQ. Germline trimming cut 5 bases from V and 0 bases from J; bases unmatched to any gene: 11. CDR3 length: 17 residues.

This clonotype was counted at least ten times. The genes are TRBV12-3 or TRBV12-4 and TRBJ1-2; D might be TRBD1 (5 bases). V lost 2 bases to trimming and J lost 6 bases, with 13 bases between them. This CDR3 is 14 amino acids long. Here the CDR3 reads CASSLRRELHGYTF. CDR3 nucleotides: TGTGCCAGCAGTTTACGCAGGGAACTACATGGCTACACCTTC.

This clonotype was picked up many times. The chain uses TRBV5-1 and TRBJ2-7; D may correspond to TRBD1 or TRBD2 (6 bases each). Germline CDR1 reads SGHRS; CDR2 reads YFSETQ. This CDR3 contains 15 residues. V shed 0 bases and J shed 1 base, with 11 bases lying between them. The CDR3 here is CASSLGPGASYEQYF. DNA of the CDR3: TGCGCCAGCAGCTTGGGGCCGGGGGCTTCCTACGAGCAGTACTTC.

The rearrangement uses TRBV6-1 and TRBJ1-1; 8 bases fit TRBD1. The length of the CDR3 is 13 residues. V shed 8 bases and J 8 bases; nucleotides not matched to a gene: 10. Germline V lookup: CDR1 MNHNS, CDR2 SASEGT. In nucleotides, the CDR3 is TGTGCCAGCTCTCCTTCTTACAGGGGGGAAGCTTTCTTT. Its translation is CASSPSYRGEAFF.

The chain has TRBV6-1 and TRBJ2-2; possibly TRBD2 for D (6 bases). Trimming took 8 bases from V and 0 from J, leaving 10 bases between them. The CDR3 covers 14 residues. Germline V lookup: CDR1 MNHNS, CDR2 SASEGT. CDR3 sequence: CASLAGTNTGELFF. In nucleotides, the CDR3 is TGTGCCAGCCTCGCGGGGACGAACACCGGGGAGCTGTTTTTT.

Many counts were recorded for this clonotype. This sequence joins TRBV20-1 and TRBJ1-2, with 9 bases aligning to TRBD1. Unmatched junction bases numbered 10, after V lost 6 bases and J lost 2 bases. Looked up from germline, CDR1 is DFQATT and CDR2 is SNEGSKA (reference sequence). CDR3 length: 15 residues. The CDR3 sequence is CSAPTSGQGNYGYTF. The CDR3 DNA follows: TGCAGTGCCCCAACTTCGGGACAGGGAAACTATGGCTACACCTTC.

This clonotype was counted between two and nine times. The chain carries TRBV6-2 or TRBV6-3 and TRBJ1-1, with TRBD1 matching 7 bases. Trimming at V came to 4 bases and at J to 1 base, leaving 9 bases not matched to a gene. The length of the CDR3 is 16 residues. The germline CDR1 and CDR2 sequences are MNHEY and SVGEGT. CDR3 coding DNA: TGTGCCAGCAGTTTCTACCGGGACAGCTCGAACACTGAAGCTTTCTTT. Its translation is CASSFYRDSSNTEAFF.

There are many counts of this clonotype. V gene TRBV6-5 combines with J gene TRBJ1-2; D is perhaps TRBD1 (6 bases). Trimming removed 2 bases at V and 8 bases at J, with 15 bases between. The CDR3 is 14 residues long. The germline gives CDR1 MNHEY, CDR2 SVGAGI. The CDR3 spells CASSYVSGVGGYTF. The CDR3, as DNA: TGTGCCAGCAGTTACGTTTCAGGGGTTGGAGGCTACACCTTC.

Here the CDR3 reads CSAKGLVRETQYF. DNA of the CDR3: TGCAGTGCTAAGGGACTAGTAAGAGAGACCCAGTACTTC. The chain recombines TRBV20-1 with TRBJ2-5; 8 nucleotides line up with TRBD2. Trimming took 4 bases from V and 4 from J; bases not matched to a gene: 5. Germline CDR1 DFQATT, CDR2 SNEGSKA (reference sequence). The CDR3 extends over 13 amino acids.

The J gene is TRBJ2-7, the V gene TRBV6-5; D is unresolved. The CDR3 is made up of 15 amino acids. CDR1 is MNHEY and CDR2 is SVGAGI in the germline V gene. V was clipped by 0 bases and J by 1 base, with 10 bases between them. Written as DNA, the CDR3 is TGTGCCAGCAGTTACTCAGGCAGGAGATCCTACGAGCAGTACTTC. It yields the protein CASSYSGRRSYEQYF.

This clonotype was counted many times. CDR3 coding DNA: TGTGCCAGCAGCGATACTAGCGGGGATGCCTACGAGCAGTACTTC. Translating it yields CASSDTSGDAYEQYF. The rearrangement uses TRBV11-2 and TRBJ2-7; 10 bases line up with TRBD2. V lost 5 bases to trimming and J lost 2 bases; unmatched junction nucleotides: 6. This CDR3 region has 15 residues. The germline CDR1 and CDR2 sequences are SGHAT and FQNNGV.

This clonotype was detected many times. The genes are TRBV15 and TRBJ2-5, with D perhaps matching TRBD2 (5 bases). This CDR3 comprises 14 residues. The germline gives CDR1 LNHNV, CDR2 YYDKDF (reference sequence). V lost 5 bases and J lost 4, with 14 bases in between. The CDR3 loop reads CATSPRPGLETQYF. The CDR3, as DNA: TGTGCCACCAGCCCCCGGCCGGGGTTAGAGACCCAGTACTTC. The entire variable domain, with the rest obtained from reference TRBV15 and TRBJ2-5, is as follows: DAMVIQNPRYQVTQFGKPVTLSCSQTLNHNVMYWYQQKSSQAPKLLFHYYDKDFNNEADTPDNFQSRRPNTSFCFLDIRSPGLGDTAMYLCATSPRPGLETQYFGPGTRLLVL.